Listed here are 4 T cell receptor beta chains from one sample, sequenced in a study of T cells in Graves' hyperthyroidism and ophthalmopathy. Amplification targeted TCR beta CDR3 regions from RNA transcripts. First-round RT-PCR targeting the TCR CDR3 was performed with the HTBI primer set. TCRdb reprocessed the multiplex PCR reads with MiXCR, giving one entry per CDR3 protein. The data contain 600,000 to 750,000 distinct CDR3 sequences, roughly 17% of them singletons. The sample comprised blood. The source is a man aged 50 to 59 with Graves' hyperthyroidism.

Ten or more counts support this clonotype. The rearrangement joins TRBV2 to TRBJ1-4, with a possible D match to TRBD1 (5 bases). This CDR3 has 14 amino acids. Germline V CDR1 and CDR2: SNHLY, FYNNEI. The V and J ends lost 4 bases and 5 bases respectively, with 11 bases between them. The CDR3 DNA follows: TGTGCCAGCAGTGCCCGGGACGGAAATGAAAAACTGTTTTTT. Its translation is CASSARDGNEKLFF.

This clonotype was observed many times. This chain links TRBV6-1 with TRBJ2-1, with 9 bases aligning to TRBD2. The CDR3 extends over 15 amino acids. With V trimmed by 6 bases and J by 4 bases, 7 bases remained unmatched. CDR1 and CDR2 from the germline V gene are MNHNS and SASEGT. Here the CDR3 DNA reads TGTGCCAGCAGCCCAGGGCTAGCGGGATACAATGAGCAGTTCTTC. Amino acid sequence: CASSPGLAGYNEQFF.

The chain links TRBV28 to TRBJ2-1, with D hard to call. Trimming pared 7 bases from V and 6 bases from J, leaving 13 bases between. The germline gives CDR1 MDHEN, CDR2 SYDVKM. CDR3 length equals 13 residues. CDR3 in DNA: TGTGCCAGCATGGGTCGGCCAGTCAATGAGCAGTTCTTC. Translating it yields CASMGRPVNEQFF.

The chain employs TRBV19 and TRBJ2-7; TRBD1 or TRBD2 may be the D gene (5 bases each). The V gene's germline CDR1 is LNHDA and CDR2 SQIVND (reference sequence). This CDR3 has 13 residues. Trimming stripped 3 bases from V and 2 bases from J, with 8 bases between. The CDR3 spells CASSIMGAYEQYF. In DNA form, the CDR3 reads TGTGCCAGTAGTATTATGGGGGCCTACGAGCAGTACTTC.